This T cell receptor (beta chain) comes out of a study of blood T cell repertoires in COVID-19. On the study more broadly: The cDNA or gDNA used as material had been derived from T cells, B-cell-depleted T cells, or PBMCs.

The table came from immunoSEQ multiplex PCR; TCRdb's copy has only in-frame clones and leaves some out. The table includes approximately 250,000 clones, approximately 80% detected once. The germline CDR1 and CDR2 sequences are MNHEY and SVGAGI. V shed 2 bases and J 4 bases; nucleotides not matched to a gene: 8. CDR3 length: 16 amino acids. The sample consisted of peripheral blood. The TCR sequence derives from a man aged 35-49 years who had recovered from COVID-19. The chain combines TRBV6-5 with TRBJ2-3; 8 positions match TRBD2. CDR3 nucleotides: TGTGCCAGCAGTTACCAGCCGGGGGGGGTTTCAGATACGCAGTATTTT. This encodes CASSYQPGGVSDTQYF.